This T cell receptor beta chain is drawn from a study of blood T cell repertoires in COVID-19. About the study: The samples span acute and convalescent COVID-19 from the United States, Italy and Spain. The cDNA or gDNA used as material had been derived from T cells, B-cell-depleted T cells, or PBMCs.

As processed by the authors: Estimation of nucleated cell counts relied on the amplification of reference gene primers. TCRdb's table, derived via immunoSEQ multiplex PCR, lists solely in-frame clones and lacks some. V and J calls and clone size are copied from that table; D and trimming were computed from the DNA. Here the sample spans fewer than 200,000 clones, around four fifths being singletons. The CDR3 is 14 amino acids. Germline values: CDR1 SGHNT, CDR2 YYREEE (reference sequence). V dropped 4 bases and J dropped 5 bases, with 15 bases sitting between them. The origin of this receptor is a man aged 40-49 years who had recovered from COVID-19. The chain has TRBV5-4 and TRBJ1-1; weak D call: TRBD1 (5 bases). The sequenced material came from peripheral blood. For the CDR3, the DNA is TGTGCCAGCAGCCCGGGGGGGGTGGGGACTGAAGCTTTCTTT. It yields the protein CASSPGGVGTEAFF.